This is a list of T cell receptor beta chains from one sample in a study of regulatory T cells in long-lasting Graves disease. TCRdb reprocessed the multiplex PCR reads with MiXCR, giving one entry per CDR3 protein. The sample yields about 450,000 distinct CDR3 sequences, around 22% seen once. Here the sequenced sample was peripheral blood mononuclear cells (PBMCs), taken when the disease was refractory, from a patient treated with antithyroid drugs. These receptors were obtained from a female donor with Graves disease. The CDR3 runs from the conserved cysteine through the conserved F or W. The D gene is left open where the match is weak. Only some rows state a clone size, as once, few, many or a class for expanded clones.

NA	NA	16	TRBV6-2/TRBV6-3	TRBJ1-1	CASSQAGTRMNTEAFF	TGTGCCAGCAGTCAAGCCGGGACAAGAATGAACACTGAAGCTTTCTTT
NA	few	16	TRBV14	TRBJ2-6	CASSVRRISGANVLTF	TGTGCCAGCAGCGTACGACGTATCTCTGGGGCCAACGTCCTGACTTTC
NA	few	13	TRBV9	TRBJ2-1	CASSLDVYNEQFF	TGTGCCAGCAGCCTCGACGTCTACAATGAGCAGTTCTTC
NA	NA	17	TRBV7-6	TRBJ2-2	CASSLDPETANTGELFF	TGTGCCAGCAGCTTAGACCCCGAGACAGCGAACACCGGGGAGCTGTTTTTT
TRBD2	few	17	TRBV2	TRBJ2-2	CASSDFTSGVNTGELFF	TGTGCCAGCAGTGATTTTACTAGCGGGGTGAACACCGGGGAGCTGTTTTTT
TRBD2	NA	14	TRBV5-6	TRBJ2-7	CASSLVSGGREQYF	TGTGCCAGCAGCTTGGTTAGTGGCGGGAGGGAGCAGTACTTC
TRBD1	many	14	TRBV11-1	TRBJ1-2	CASSLGQGKDGYTF	TGTGCCAGCAGCTTAGGACAGGGAAAGGATGGCTACACCTTC
TRBD1	NA	16	TRBV28	TRBJ1-1	CASSSRDRGANTEAFF	TGTGCCAGCAGTTCCCGGGACAGGGGGGCGAACACTGAAGCTTTCTTT
NA	many	11	TRBV30	TRBJ2-5	CAWTAQETQYF	TGTGCCTGGACAGCTCAAGAGACCCAGTACTTC
NA	many	16	TRBV2	TRBJ2-7	CASRLGTVRTTYEQYF	TGTGCCAGCAGGTTAGGGACGGTGAGAACGACCTACGAGCAGTACTTC
TRBD2	few	15	TRBV27	TRBJ2-7	CASRTNPRGEYEQYF	TGTGCCAGCAGAACAAACCCCCGGGGGGAGTACGAGCAGTACTTC
TRBD2	many	14	TRBV11-2	TRBJ2-5	CASSFSGSLETQYF	TGTGCCAGCAGCTTTAGCGGGAGTCTGGAGACCCAGTACTTC
NA	few	15	TRBV7-2	TRBJ1-5	CASSLVDTANQPQHF	TGTGCCAGCAGCTTAGTGGACACCGCCAATCAGCCCCAGCATTTT
NA	NA	16	TRBV28	TRBJ2-3	CASSSEGEGGTDTQYF	TGTGCCAGCAGTTCCGAGGGAGAGGGGGGCACAGATACGCAGTATTTT
TRBD2	NA	15	TRBV12-3/TRBV12-4	TRBJ2-4	CASSFLAGGPNIQYF	TGTGCCAGCAGTTTTCTAGCGGGAGGACCTAACATTCAGTACTTC
NA	many	10	TRBV28	TRBJ1-3	CASSSNTIYF	TGTGCCAGCAGTTCAAACACCATATATTTT
TRBD1	NA	15	TRBV27	TRBJ1-1	CASSATGGGYTEAFF	TGTGCCAGCAGTGCCACAGGGGGAGGGTACACTGAAGCTTTCTTT
TRBD1	many	13	TRBV3-1	TRBJ1-2	CASSLATGVGYTF	TGTGCCAGCAGCCTAGCCACAGGGGTTGGCTACACCTTC
NA	few	14	TRBV12-3/TRBV12-4	TRBJ2-7	CASSLGGLTCEQYF	TGTGCCAGCAGTTTGGGGGGGCTAACCTGCGAGCAGTACTTC
NA	many	13	TRBV5-8	TRBJ2-5	CASSLDTQETQYF	TGTGCCAGCAGCTTGGATACCCAAGAGACCCAGTACTTC
NA	NA	15	TRBV29-1	TRBJ2-7	CSVTRRDASSYEQYF	TGCAGCGTTACCCGCCGGGACGCCAGCTCCTACGAGCAGTACTTC
NA	many	15	TRBV15	TRBJ1-4	CATSETGATNEKLFF	TGTGCCACCAGCGAAACAGGAGCAACTAATGAAAAACTGTTTTTT
NA	NA	15	TRBV19	TRBJ2-7	CASSIDPASSYEQYF	TGTGCCAGTAGTATAGACCCGGCGAGCTCCTACGAGCAGTACTTC
NA	NA	15	TRBV5-1	TRBJ1-2	CASSLAAGSWYGYTF	TGCGCCAGCAGCTTGGCGGCAGGGAGTTGGTATGGCTACACCTTC
TRBD2	few	14	TRBV10-3	TRBJ2-1	CAISASSGINEQFF	TGTGCCATCAGTGCGTCTAGCGGGATCAATGAGCAGTTCTTC
NA	NA	16	TRBV7-6	TRBJ2-1	CASSLAEAESKNEQFF	TGTGCCAGCAGCTTAGCCGAAGCGGAGTCGAAAAATGAGCAGTTCTTC
NA	many	13	TRBV29-1	TRBJ2-5	CSVRTRTQETQYF	TGCAGCGTCCGAACTAGAACCCAAGAGACCCAGTACTTC
NA	NA	13	TRBV3-1	TRBJ1-4	CASSVRTYEKLFF	TGTGCCAGCAGCGTGAGGACATACGAAAAACTGTTTTTT
TRBD2	few	14	TRBV29-1	TRBJ2-7	CSVEAGGALYEQYF	TGCAGCGTTGAGGCGGGGGGAGCTCTTTACGAGCAGTACTTC
TRBD2	many	14	TRBV2	TRBJ2-7	CASSPGRSGYEQYF	TGTGCCAGCAGCCCCGGGAGGTCCGGCTACGAGCAGTACTTC
TRBD1	many	15	TRBV10-3	TRBJ2-5	CAISGQGANGETQYF	TGTGCCATCAGTGGACAGGGGGCGAACGGGGAGACCCAGTACTTC
TRBD1	few	15	TRBV5-1	TRBJ2-5	CASSPITGGKETQYF	TGCGCCAGCAGCCCCATTACAGGGGGGAAAGAGACCCAGTACTTC
NA	many	11	TRBV28	TRBJ1-1	CASSLWGKAFF	TGTGCCAGCAGTTTATGGGGAAAAGCTTTCTTT
NA	NA	13	TRBV11-1	TRBJ2-5	CASSRNLQETQYF	TGTGCCAGCAGCCGAAATTTACAAGAGACCCAGTACTTC
TRBD1	many	15	TRBV7-9	TRBJ2-7	CASSLFRDRIYEQYF	TGTGCCAGCAGCTTATTCCGGGACAGAATTTACGAGCAGTACTTC
TRBD2	NA	16	TRBV20-1	TRBJ2-3	CSARKTSGSSPDTQYF	TGCAGTGCAAGGAAAACTAGCGGGAGTTCTCCAGATACGCAGTATTTT
NA	NA	16	TRBV3-1	TRBJ2-7	CASSQVGRSGSYEQYF	TGTGCCAGCAGCCAAGTTGGCAGGAGCGGCTCCTACGAGCAGTACTTC
TRBD2	few	15	TRBV7-2	TRBJ2-7	CASSLVSSGSSEQYF	TGTGCCAGCAGCTTAGTCAGTAGCGGGAGCTCCGAGCAGTACTTC
TRBD1	few	13	TRBV20-1	TRBJ2-7	CSAIPGTGGIRYF	TGCAGTGCCATTCCAGGGACAGGGGGGATACGGTACTTC
NA	many	11	TRBV20-1	TRBJ1-1	CSARPIQRAFF	TGCAGTGCCAGGCCGATACAAAGAGCTTTCTTT
NA	many	14	TRBV19	TRBJ2-5	CASKTTGNQETQYF	TGTGCCAGTAAGACGACAGGCAACCAAGAGACCCAGTACTTC
NA	few	14	TRBV6-1	TRBJ1-5	CASSEGGGDQPQHF	TGTGCCAGCAGTGAAGGGGGAGGTGATCAGCCCCAGCATTTT
TRBD1	NA	15	TRBV7-2	TRBJ1-4	CASSLVLDRDEKLFF	TGTGCCAGCAGCTTAGTTCTGGACAGGGATGAAAAACTGTTTTTT
NA	many	13	TRBV28	TRBJ2-7	CASSFGGNYEQYF	TGTGCCAGCAGTTTTGGGGGAAACTACGAGCAGTACTTC
NA	few	14	TRBV9	TRBJ1-1	CASSVVRMNTEAFF	TGTGCCAGCAGCGTAGTCAGGATGAACACTGAAGCTTTCTTT
NA	few	15	TRBV4-2	TRBJ2-5	CASSQVAADQETQYF	TGTGCCAGCAGCCAAGTAGCGGCAGATCAAGAGACCCAGTACTTC
TRBD1	NA	16	TRBV29-1	TRBJ1-4	CSVSDNRGLVNEKLFF	TGCAGCGTTTCGGACAACAGGGGGCTCGTTAATGAAAAACTGTTTTTT
TRBD2	many	14	TRBV20-1	TRBJ2-7	CSASPGLAYYEQYF	TGCAGTGCGTCCCCGGGACTAGCGTACTACGAGCAGTACTTC
NA	many	13	TRBV2	TRBJ1-4	CATEKAGDEKLFF	TGTGCCACCGAGAAGGCAGGGGATGAAAAACTGTTTTTT
TRBD1	NA	13	TRBV7-2	TRBJ1-5	CAAGGGSNQPQHF	TGTGCCGCAGGGGGGGGGAGCAATCAGCCCCAGCATTTT
NA	NA	15	TRBV7-9	TRBJ2-7	CASSQDGGSSHEQYF	TGTGCCAGCAGCCAAGATGGGGGGAGCAGTCACGAGCAGTACTTC
NA	few	14	TRBV6-1	TRBJ2-2	CASSASANTGELFF	TGTGCCAGCAGTGCCAGCGCGAACACCGGGGAGCTGTTTTTT
NA	few	15	TRBV3-1	TRBJ1-2	CASSQDSAQGYGYTF	TGTGCCAGCAGCCAAGATTCCGCGCAGGGCTATGGCTACACCTTC
NA	NA	12	TRBV7-2	TRBJ2-7	CASSLVLYEQYF	TGTGCCAGCAGCTTAGTACTCTACGAGCAGTACTTC
NA	many	13	TRBV11-2	TRBJ2-5	CASSLRFGETQYF	TGTGCCAGCAGCTTAAGATTTGGAGAGACCCAGTACTTC